Sequencing of this T cell receptor beta chain was carried out in a study of blood T cell repertoires in COVID-19. Study at large: Sites in the United States, Italy and Spain provided acute and convalescent COVID-19 samples. PBMCs, B-cell-depleted T cells, or T cells were the source of the cDNA or gDNA that made up the material.

In the source study's methods: Nucleated cell number was recorded as an estimate derived from reference gene primer amplification. TCRdb keeps only in-frame clones here, not all; method: immunoSEQ multiplex PCR. V and J calls and clone size are given by that table; D and trimming were obtained from the DNA. Of about 260,000 clones listed, approximately 91% are singletons. The sequenced sample was peripheral blood. The clonotype originates from a human donor in a cohort sampled during active COVID-19.

The CDR3 DNA reads as TGTGCCAGCAGTTACCGGATAAGGAGCCAAGAGACCCAGTACTTC. This gives the protein CASSYRIRSQETQYF. This rearrangement joins TRBV6-2 or TRBV6-3 to TRBJ2-5; D is unresolved. Germline CDR1 is MNHEY and CDR2 is SVGEGT. The CDR3 has 15 residues. Trimming took 2 bases from V and 1 from J, leaving 11 bases between them.